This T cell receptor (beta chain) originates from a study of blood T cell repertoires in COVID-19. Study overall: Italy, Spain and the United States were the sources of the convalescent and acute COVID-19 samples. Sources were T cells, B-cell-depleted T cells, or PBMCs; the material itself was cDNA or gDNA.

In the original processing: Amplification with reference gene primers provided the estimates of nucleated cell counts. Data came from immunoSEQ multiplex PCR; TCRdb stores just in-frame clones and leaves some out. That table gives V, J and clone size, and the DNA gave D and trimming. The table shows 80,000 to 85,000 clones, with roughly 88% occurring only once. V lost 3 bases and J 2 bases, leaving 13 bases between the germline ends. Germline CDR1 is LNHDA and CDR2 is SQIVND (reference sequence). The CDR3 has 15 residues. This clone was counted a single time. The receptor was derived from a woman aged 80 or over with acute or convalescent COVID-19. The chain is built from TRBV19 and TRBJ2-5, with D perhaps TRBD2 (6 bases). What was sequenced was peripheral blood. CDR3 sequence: CASSMSVAAQETQYF. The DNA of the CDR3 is TGTGCCAGTAGTATGTCGGTAGCGGCACAAGAGACCCAGTACTTC.